Listed below are T cell receptor beta chains from one sample, sequenced in a study of glioma-infiltrating T cells after dendritic cell vaccination. The repertoire was sequenced with immunoSEQ multiplex PCR; TCRdb's copy has only in-frame clones and lacks some. The data contain 99,000 or so clones, 65% to 85% of them singletons. The input for sequencing was blood, taken after dendritic cell vaccination. Receptors were obtained from a human donor with glioblastoma. CDR3s include the opening cysteine and the closing phenylalanine or tryptophan. D genes are given only for firm matches. Some rows mark clone size as missing; the rest say once, few, many or name a class of expanded clone.

>NA|NA|TRBJ1-5|TRBV2|15
TGTGCCAGCAGTCTGGGCAGGGTAGGCAATCAGCCCCAGCATTTT
CASSLGRVGNQPQHF
>NA|NA|TRBJ1-1|TRBV5-1|13
TGCGCCAGCAGAAGGGGGTCGGGAACTGAAGCTTTCTTT
CASRRGSGTEAFF
>NA|NA|TRBJ1-2|TRBV7-2|13
TGTGCCAGCAGCTTGGCCGGAGGGGATGGCTACACCTTC
CASSLAGGDGYTF
>few|TRBD2|TRBJ2-1|TRBV10-1|14
TGCGCCAGCAGCCTAGATGGGACTATCAGGGAGCAGTTCTTC
CASSLDGTIREQFF
>few|TRBD1|TRBJ1-2|TRBV5-1|11
TGCGCCATCGACAGGGATTCTGGCTACACCTTC
CAIDRDSGYTF
>NA|TRBD1|TRBJ2-2|TRBV7-3|15
TGTGCCAGCAGCAGGACAGGGAGTAACACCGGGGAGCTGTTTTTT
CASSRTGSNTGELFF
>few|TRBD2|TRBJ2-3|TRBV5-1|16
TGCGCCAGCAGCTTGATTAGCGGGGATTGGTGGGATACGCAGTATTTT
CASSLISGDWWDTQYF
>few|TRBD2|TRBJ2-1|TRBV5-1|17
TGCGCCAGCAGCCACCCCCCCCTTAGCGGGGCTTCCAATGAGCAGTTCTTC
CASSHPPLSGASNEQFF
>NA|TRBD1|TRBJ1-1|TRBV25-1|15
TGTGCCAGCAGTACCCCAACAAACAGGGGGGCTGAAGCTTTCTTT
CASSTPTNRGAEAFF
>once|NA|TRBJ2-1|TRBV2|15
TGTGCCAGCACTGCATCGGGGAGGGGGTACAATGAGCAGTTCTTC
CASTASGRGYNEQFF
>NA|TRBD2|TRBJ2-3|TRBV9|18
TGTGCCAGCAGCCCCCGATTGAGACTAGCGGGAGGAGAAGATACGCAGTATTTT
CASSPRLRLAGGEDTQYF
>NA|TRBD1|TRBJ1-2|TRBV6-5|12
TGTGCCAGCAGCGGACAGGGCGGAGGCTACACCTTC
CASSGQGGGYTF
>NA|NA|TRBJ2-7|TRBV6-1|13
TGTGCCAGCAGTCCACCAGGACACTACGAGCAGTACTTC
CASSPPGHYEQYF
>NA|NA|TRBJ2-3|TRBV29-1|14
TGCAGCGTCCTTATTGGGGGGAGAACCGATACGCAGTATTTT
CSVLIGGRTDTQYF
>NA|NA|TRBJ1-2|TRBV2|14
TGTGCCAGCAGTGAAGCGTTGGTGCGCTATGGCTACACCTTC
CASSEALVRYGYTF
>NA|NA|TRBJ1-1|TRBV5-1|14
TGCGCCAGCCGTCTCGCCCGGGCGGGGGATGAAGCTTTCTTT
CASRLARAGDEAFF
>NA|NA|TRBJ2-3|TRBV5-5|15
TGTGCCAGCAGCTTGCAGGTCTTATTCACAGATACGCAGTATTTT
CASSLQVLFTDTQYF
>once|TRBD2|TRBJ2-1|TRBV27|17
TGTGCCAGCTGGTCCGTAAGGGAGGGAGTTACCTACAATGAGCAGTTCTTC
CASWSVREGVTYNEQFF
>NA|NA|TRBJ2-7|TRBV6-5|15
TGTGCCAGCAGTCTACGCGGCCCGAGCTCCTACGAGCAGTACTTC
CASSLRGPSSYEQYF
>NA|TRBD1|TRBJ1-1|TRBV6-1|15
TGTGCCAGCAAGGGACGAGGGGGCTGGATGACTGAAGCTTTCTTT
CASKGRGGWMTEAFF
>NA|TRBD1|TRBJ1-5|TRBV28|16
TGTGCCAGCATGACTCCAGGGGGAACTAGCAATCAGCCCCAGCATTTT
CASMTPGGTSNQPQHF
>once|NA|TRBJ2-7|TRBV4-2|15
TGTGCCAGCAGCCAAGATTGGGACTCCTCCTACGAGCAGTACTTC
CASSQDWDSSYEQYF
>NA|NA|TRBJ1-4|TRBV28|14
TGTGCCAGCAGTTTATGGCGAGGGGGTGAAAAACTGTTTTTT
CASSLWRGGEKLFF
>NA|TRBD1|TRBJ1-2|TRBV7-3|15
TGTGCCAGCAGCTTAAGGCCCGGGACAGGGGATGGCTACACCTTC
CASSLRPGTGDGYTF
>NA|NA|TRBJ1-4|TRBV18|13
TGTGCCAGCTCACCAGGGCTGGGTGAAAAACTGTTTTTT
CASSPGLGEKLFF
>NA|NA|TRBJ2-4|TRBV2|17
TGTGCCAGCACACCTAGCCCCCGCCAACTAGCCAAAAACATTCAGTACTTC
CASTPSPRQLAKNIQYF
>NA|TRBD2|TRBJ2-1|TRBV27|17
TGTGCCAGCAGTTTATCCCCGACTAGCGGGCCCTACAATGAGCAGTTCTTC
CASSLSPTSGPYNEQFF
>NA|NA|TRBJ2-5|TRBV11-2|13
TGTGCCAGCAGCTTAGTGGGGCGAGAGACCCAGTACTTC
CASSLVGRETQYF
>NA|TRBD1|TRBJ2-7|TRBV5-8|16
TGTGCCAGCAGCCCTACCGGGACAGGGGCCCCCTACGAGCAGTACTTC
CASSPTGTGAPYEQYF
>NA|TRBD1|TRBJ2-1|TRBV7-6|17
TGTGCCAGCAGCTTACAGCACCCCGGGACAGGGAACAATGAGCAGTTCTTC
CASSLQHPGTGNNEQFF
>NA|NA|TRBJ2-3|TRBV30|15
TGTGCCTGGACTCTCGGGACTGCTAGCACAGATACGCAGTATTTT
CAWTLGTASTDTQYF
>NA|NA|TRBJ2-2|TRBV5-1|12
TGCGCCAGCAGCATTGTAACCGGGGAGCTGTTTTTT
CASSIVTGELFF
>few|NA|TRBJ1-2|TRBV7-8|13
TGTGCCAGCAGCTTTGGTACGATCGGGGGCTACACCTTC
CASSFGTIGGYTF
>NA|TRBD1|TRBJ2-5|TRBV25-1|14
TGTGCCAGCAGTGCGGGACAGTCCCAAGAGACCCAGTACTTC
CASSAGQSQETQYF
>once|TRBD1|TRBJ1-5|TRBV7-7|15
TGTGCTAGCAGCTTGTGCAGGGGGAGCAATCAGCCCCAGCATTTT
CASSLCRGSNQPQHF
>NA|NA|TRBJ1-2|TRBV28|12
TGTGCCAGCAGTGATTCCCAGGATGGCTACACCTTC
CASSDSQDGYTF
>NA|TRBD2|TRBJ2-6|TRBV19|16
TGTGCCAGTAGTATGGGGACTATAGTGGGGGCCAACGTCCTGACTTTC
CASSMGTIVGANVLTF
>once|TRBD1|TRBJ1-4|TRBV5-1|14
TGCGCCAGCAGCTTGACAGGGGGCTTTGAAAAACTGTTTTTT
CASSLTGGFEKLFF
>NA|NA|TRBJ1-2|TRBV19|12
TGTGCCAGTAGTCGGGAGGAAGGTGGCTACACCTTC
CASSREEGGYTF
>NA|TRBD1|TRBJ1-4|TRBV30|13
TGTGCCTGGAGTGTACAGGGGAACGAAAAACTGTTTTTT
CAWSVQGNEKLFF
>NA|TRBD1|TRBJ1-1|TRBV5-1|15
TGCGCCAGCAGCTTGGACACAGGGGGGTACACTGAAGCTTTCTTT
CASSLDTGGYTEAFF
>NA|TRBD2|TRBJ2-5|TRBV10-3|16
TGTGCCATCAGCCGGATACTAGCGGGAGTAGGAGAGACCCAGTACTTC
CAISRILAGVGETQYF
>NA|TRBD2|TRBJ2-7|TRBV5-1|15
TGCGCCAGCACCAGGACTAGCGGGAGCCTGGGCGAGCAGTACTTC
CASTRTSGSLGEQYF
>NA|TRBD2|TRBJ2-1|TRBV5-1|15
TGCGCCAGCACTCCTTCTAGCGGGGCCTACAATGAGCAGTTCTTC
CASTPSSGAYNEQFF
>NA|NA|TRBJ2-4|TRBV6-5|15
TGTGCCAGCTCCCCTGGAACGGATGTAGGAGCCATTCAGTACTTC
CASSPGTDVGAIQYF
>NA|TRBD1|TRBJ2-1|TRBV10-3|15
TGTGCCATCAGCGGTGGACAGGGTAGGGTCAATGAGCAGTTCTTC
CAISGGQGRVNEQFF